Included here is one TCR beta chain sequence, with context. Its specificity is not known. The sample originates from a study of post-analysis software for immune sequencing data. Every TCR beta cDNA library bore unique molecular identifiers. The source material, about 0.95 to 10 million T cells, gave rise to roughly 500,000 cDNA molecules. One entry per CDR3 protein, called by TCRdb with MiXCR from the PCR reads. The data hold about 770,000 distinct CDR3 sequences, with roughly 50% observed a single time. Notes on the study in general: With TRBV5-6, TRBV5-1 and TRBV20-1 included, about five TRBV segments were more frequent in patients than in controls. There was significantly lower normalized Chao1 diversity in multiple sclerosis patients than in controls.

The germline V and J ends were trimmed by 0 bases and 5 bases, with 14 bases remaining between them. Germline V gives CDR1 SGDLS, CDR2 YYNGEE. This CDR3 contains 15 residues. The origin of this receptor is a girl aged 5-17 years with multiple sclerosis. J is TRBJ2-5 and V is TRBV9; D may be TRBD2 (5 bases). The sample comprised blood. Here the CDR3 DNA reads TGTGCCAGCAGCGTAGAGGCTAGCCGGACGGAGACCCAGTACTTC. Protein: CASSVEASRTETQYF.